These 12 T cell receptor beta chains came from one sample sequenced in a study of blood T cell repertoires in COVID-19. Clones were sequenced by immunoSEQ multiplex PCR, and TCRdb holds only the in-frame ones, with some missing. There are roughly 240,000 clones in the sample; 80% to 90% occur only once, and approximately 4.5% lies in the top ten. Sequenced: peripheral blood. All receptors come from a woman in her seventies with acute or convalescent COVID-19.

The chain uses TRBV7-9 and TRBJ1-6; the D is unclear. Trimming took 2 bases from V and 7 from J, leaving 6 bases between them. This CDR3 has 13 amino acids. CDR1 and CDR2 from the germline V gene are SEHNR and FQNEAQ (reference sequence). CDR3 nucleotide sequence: TGTGCCAGCAGCTTATACGGGAATTCACCCCTCCACTTT. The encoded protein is CASSLYGNSPLHF.

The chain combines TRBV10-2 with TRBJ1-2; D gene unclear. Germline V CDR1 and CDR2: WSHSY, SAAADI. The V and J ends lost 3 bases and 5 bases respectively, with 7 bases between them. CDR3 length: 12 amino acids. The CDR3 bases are TGCGCCAGCAGTGAAGCCCGGTATGGCTACACCTTC. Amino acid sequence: CASSEARYGYTF.

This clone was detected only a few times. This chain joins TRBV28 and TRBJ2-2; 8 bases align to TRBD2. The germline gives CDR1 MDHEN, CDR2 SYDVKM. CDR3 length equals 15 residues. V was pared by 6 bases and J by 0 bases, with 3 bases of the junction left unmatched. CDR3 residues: CASSIAGTNTGELFF. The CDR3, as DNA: TGTGCCAGCAGCATAGCGGGGACGAACACCGGGGAGCTGTTTTTT.

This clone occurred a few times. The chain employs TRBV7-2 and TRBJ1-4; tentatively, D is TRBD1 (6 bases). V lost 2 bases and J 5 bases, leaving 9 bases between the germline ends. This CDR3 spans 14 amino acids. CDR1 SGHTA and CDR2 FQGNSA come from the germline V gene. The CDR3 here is CASSLYRENEKLFF. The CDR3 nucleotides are TGTGCCAGCAGCTTATACAGGGAAAATGAAAAACTGTTTTTT.

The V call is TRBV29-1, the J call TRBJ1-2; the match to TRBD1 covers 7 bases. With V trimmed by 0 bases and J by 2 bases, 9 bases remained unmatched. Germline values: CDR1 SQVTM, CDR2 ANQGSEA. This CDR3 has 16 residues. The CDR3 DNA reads TGCAGCGTTGAAGATAGAGAGGGACAGAGGAACTATGGCTACACCTTC. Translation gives CSVEDREGQRNYGYTF.

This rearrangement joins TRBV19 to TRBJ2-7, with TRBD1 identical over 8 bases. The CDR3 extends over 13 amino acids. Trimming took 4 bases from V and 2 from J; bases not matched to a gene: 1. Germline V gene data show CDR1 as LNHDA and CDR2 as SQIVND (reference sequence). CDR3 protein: CASSKDRAYEQYF. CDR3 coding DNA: TGTGCCAGTAGTAAGGACAGGGCCTACGAGCAGTACTTC.

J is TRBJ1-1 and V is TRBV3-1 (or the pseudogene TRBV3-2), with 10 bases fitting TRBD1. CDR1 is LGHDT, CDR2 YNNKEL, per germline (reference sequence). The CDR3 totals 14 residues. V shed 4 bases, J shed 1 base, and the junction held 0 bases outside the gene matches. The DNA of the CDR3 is TGTGCCAGCAGCCGGACAGGGGGGAACACTGAAGCTTTCTTT. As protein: CASSRTGGNTEAFF.

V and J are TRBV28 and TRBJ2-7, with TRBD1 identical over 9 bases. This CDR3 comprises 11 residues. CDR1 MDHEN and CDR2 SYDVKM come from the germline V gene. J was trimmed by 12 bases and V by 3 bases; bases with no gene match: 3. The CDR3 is CASSFGTGRYF. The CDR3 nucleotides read TGTGCCAGCAGTTTTGGGACAGGGAGGTACTTC.

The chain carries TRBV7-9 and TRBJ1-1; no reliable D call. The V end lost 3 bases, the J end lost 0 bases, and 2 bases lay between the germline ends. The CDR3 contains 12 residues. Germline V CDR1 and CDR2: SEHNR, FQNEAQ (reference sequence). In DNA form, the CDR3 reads TGTGCCAGCAGCTTCTTGAACACTGAAGCTTTCTTT. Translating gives CASSFLNTEAFF.

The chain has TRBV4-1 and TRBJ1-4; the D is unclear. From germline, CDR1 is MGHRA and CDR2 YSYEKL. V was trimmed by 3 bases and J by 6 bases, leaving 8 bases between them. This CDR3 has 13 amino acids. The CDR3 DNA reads TGCGCCAGCAGCCAGGAGTTCTATGAAAAACTGTTTTTT. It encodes CASSQEFYEKLFF.

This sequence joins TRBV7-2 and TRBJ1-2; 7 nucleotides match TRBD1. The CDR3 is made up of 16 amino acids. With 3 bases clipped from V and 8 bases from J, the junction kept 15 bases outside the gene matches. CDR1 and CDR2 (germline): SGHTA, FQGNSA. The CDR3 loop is CASSFTLAGGRAGYTF. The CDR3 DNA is TGTGCCAGCAGCTTTACCTTAGCAGGGGGACGGGCCGGCTACACCTTC.

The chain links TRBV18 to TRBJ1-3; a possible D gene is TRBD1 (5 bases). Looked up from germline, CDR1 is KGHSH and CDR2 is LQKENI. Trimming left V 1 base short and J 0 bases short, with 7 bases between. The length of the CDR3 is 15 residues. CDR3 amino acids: CASSPRGGSGNTIYF. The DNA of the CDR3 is TGTGCCAGCTCACCACGGGGGGGCTCTGGAAACACCATATATTTT.